This TCR beta chain came from a study of beta chain features in type 1 diabetes. General study findings and limits: Sequencing from cDNA could over-represent high-TCR-expressing cells.

Since all of the isolated RNA was reverse transcribed, expressed TCRB transcripts were what got sequenced. Here immunoSEQ multiplex PCR was the method, and the copy in TCRdb shows in-frame clones only, minus some. This table has hundreds of thousands of clones, about 14% appearing once. In regard to this clone: Its target is unknown.

The V end was cut by 10 bases, the J end by 6 bases, with 16 bases between. The CDR3 consists of 13 residues. The germline V gene has CDR1 ENHRY and CDR2 SYGVKD. The sequence derives from a man aged 18 to 35 in good health. The chain recombines TRBV10-3 with TRBJ2-1; the D gene could be TRBD1 or TRBD2 (5 bases each). The source material was naive CD4+ T cells from blood. CDR3 bases: TGTGCCACGACCGGGACCCTGGGCAATGAGCAGTTCTTC. Amino acids: CATTGTLGNEQFF.